This T cell receptor beta chain was sequenced in a study of beta chain features in type 1 diabetes. Points from the study as a whole: Shorter TCRB CDR3s, moderately but significantly so, were found in Type 1 diabetes patients in all four CD4+ subsets.

V was trimmed by 4 bases and J by 5 bases, leaving 20 bases between them. This CDR3 has 15 residues. Per germline, CDR1 GTSNPN and CDR2 SVGIG (reference sequence). The investigators reverse transcribed all of the isolated RNA, so they sequenced expressed TCRB transcripts. The assay was immunoSEQ multiplex PCR, and TCRdb's table has in-frame clones only and misses some. This table has about 660,000 clones, 11% to 15% appearing once. As to this clone: The antigen remains undetermined.

The receptor comes from a man aged 18 to 35 with type 1 diabetes. The material sequenced was naive CD4+ T cells from blood. The rearrangement joins TRBV30 to TRBJ1-1, with no clear D. The CDR3 sequence is CAWTGLAPRGTEAFF. The CDR3 region has the DNA TGTGCCTGGACGGGGTTGGCTCCGCGTGGGACTGAAGCTTTCTTT.